This T cell receptor (beta chain) was found in a study of blood T cell repertoires in COVID-19. As for the study in general: Collection of acute and convalescent COVID-19 samples took place in the United States, Italy and Spain.

In the source study's methods: Nucleated cell counts were estimated from reference gene primer amplification. Some clones are missing from TCRdb's copy, which holds only in-frame ones; the method was immunoSEQ multiplex PCR. D and trimming come from the DNA, and the V and J calls and clone size come from that table. The table records about 70,000 clones, 70% to 90% of them present only once. V dropped 7 bases and J dropped 4 bases, with 11 bases sitting between them. Per the germline V gene, CDR1 is SGHNT and CDR2 is YYREEE (reference sequence). The CDR3 spans 12 residues. The genes are TRBV5-4 and TRBJ2-5, with D tentatively TRBD1 (6 bases). Sequenced input: peripheral blood. The sequence came from a human donor in a cohort sampled during active COVID-19. Written as DNA, the CDR3 is TGTGCCAGCGGGCTAGGGGGAGAGACCCAGTACTTC. Protein product: CASGLGGETQYF.